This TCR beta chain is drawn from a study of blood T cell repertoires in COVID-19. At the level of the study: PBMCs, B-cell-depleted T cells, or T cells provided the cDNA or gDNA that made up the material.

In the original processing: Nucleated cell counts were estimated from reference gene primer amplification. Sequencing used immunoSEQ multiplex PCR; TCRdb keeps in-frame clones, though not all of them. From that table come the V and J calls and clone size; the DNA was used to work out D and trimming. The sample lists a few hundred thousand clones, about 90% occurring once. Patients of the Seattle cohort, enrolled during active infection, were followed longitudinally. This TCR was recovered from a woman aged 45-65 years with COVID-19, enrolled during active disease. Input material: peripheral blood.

In DNA, the CDR3 is TGTGCCTGGAGAGGACAGGGAAGTTCACCCCTCCACTTT. It codes for CAWRGQGSSPLHF. The chain has TRBV30 and TRBJ1-6, with 8 positions matching TRBD1. CDR1 GTSNPN and CDR2 SVGIG come from the germline V gene (reference sequence). The CDR3 runs to 13 residues. V lost 3 bases and J lost 9; bases outside the gene matches: 4.